This T cell receptor delta chain came from a study of γδ T cells in repeated Plasmodium falciparum infection. Points from the study as a whole: Waves of new clonotype selection appeared after repeated controlled infections in Vdelta2-negative, largely Vdelta1+, gammadelta T cells.

Vgamma9/Vdelta2+ and Vdelta2-negative gammadelta T cells were flow-sorted from PBMC for bulk sequencing. Sequencing covered both gamma and delta TCR chains per sample. TCRdb reprocessed the multiplex PCR reads using CATT. The sample includes 75,000 to 95,000 delta-chain clones, 0.75% to 1% of them seen just once. Concerning this clone: Its target is not known. Only one base separates this from a far larger clonotype, so it likely reflects a read error. The sample contains more than one DNA sequence encoding this CDR3.

The CDR3 is 24 residues long. J was trimmed by 0 bases and V by 0 bases; bases with no gene match: 24. Germline lookup yields CDR1 TSWWSYY and CDR2 QGS. This clonotype was obtained from a pool of human donors (malaria-infected and uninfected, not separated). Sequenced input: gamma-delta T cells from blood. This chain joins TRDV1 and TRDJ1; 11 bases line up with TRDD3. Assignment of the J gene here rests on matching the DNA to germline, because TCRdb gives none. CDR3: CALGELVGEPSHWGILRYTDKLIF. The DNA of the CDR3 is TGTGCTCTTGGGGAACTAGTCGGCGAACCTTCCCACTGGGGGATATTAAGGTACACCGATAAACTCATCTTT.